A single sample is the source of the 29 T cell receptor beta chains below, sequenced in a study of T cell responses to AZD1222 COVID-19 vaccine. Assay: immunoSEQ multiplex PCR; the TCRdb copy retains only in-frame clones and omits some. This sample has 80,000 or so clones, with 90% found just once. Sequencing used peripheral blood, obtained 28 days after the second AZD1222 dose. The receptor set was obtained from an adult who received the AZD1222 COVID-19 vaccine.

V is TRBV11-3 and J is TRBJ1-6, with D hard to call. CDR3 length equals 11 residues. V was shortened by 3 bases and J by 10 bases, with 4 bases between the two germline ends. Germline values: CDR1 SGHNT, CDR2 YENEEA. The CDR3 reads CASSFGSPLHF. In DNA, the CDR3 is TGTGCCAGCAGCTTCGGATCACCCCTCCACTTT.

This chain joins TRBV10-3 and TRBJ1-2; no definite D call. The CDR3 is 15 residues long. Per the germline V gene, CDR1 is ENHRY and CDR2 is SYGVKD. V lost 3 bases to trimming and J lost 8 bases, with 19 bases between them. In DNA form, the CDR3 reads TGTGCCATCAGTGACTTACGGGATACCCTCGGGGGCTACACCTTC. Its protein product is CAISDLRDTLGGYTF.

The V call is TRBV6-6, the J call TRBJ1-2, with TRBD1 as a possible D gene (6 bases). This CDR3 has 12 residues. The germline gives CDR1 MNHNY, CDR2 SVGAGI (reference sequence). V lost 7 bases to trimming and J lost 2 bases, with 8 bases between them. Here the CDR3 DNA reads TGTGCCAGCAAAGGGGGGAACTATGGCTACACCTTC. This gives the protein CASKGGNYGYTF.

The rearrangement links TRBV5-1 to TRBJ2-5; 7 bases are a match to TRBD1. This CDR3 is built from 14 residues. In germline, CDR1 is SGHRS, CDR2 YFSETQ. Unmatched junction bases numbered 4, after V lost 2 bases and J lost 3 bases. The CDR3 nucleotides are TGCGCCAGCAGCTTAAAAGGACAGGAAGAGACCCAGTACTTC. It translates to CASSLKGQEETQYF.

J is TRBJ1-5 and V is TRBV5-1, with 8 bases lining up with TRBD1. V dropped 0 bases and J dropped 2; count of bases not matched to a gene: 10. CDR1 is SGHRS, CDR2 YFSETQ, per germline. The CDR3 sequence is 18 residues long. As DNA, the CDR3 is TGCGCCAGCAGCTTGGGTGAGTTTACAGGGGGACGCAATCAGCCCCAGCATTTT. Protein sequence: CASSLGEFTGGRNQPQHF.

The chain recombines TRBV18 with TRBJ1-2; possibly TRBD1 for D (5 bases). In germline, CDR1 is KGHSH, CDR2 LQKENI. The CDR3 is made up of 15 amino acids. V lost 3 bases, J lost 8 bases, and 19 bases lay in between. The CDR3 protein is CASSPSGPGERGYTF. The DNA for the CDR3 is TGTGCCAGCTCACCCTCGGGACCGGGAGAAAGGGGCTACACCTTC.

The chain uses TRBV11-3 and TRBJ2-7; 7 positions match TRBD1. Per germline, CDR1 SGHNT and CDR2 YENEEA. V was pared by 1 base and J by 2 bases, with 8 bases of the junction left unmatched. CDR3 length equals 16 residues. The CDR3 sequence: CASSLAPGQTAYEQYF. In DNA form, the CDR3 reads TGTGCCAGCAGCTTAGCACCGGGACAGACAGCCTACGAGCAGTACTTC.

CDR3 sequence: CASSQAGQLSYEQYF. The CDR3 coding sequence is TGCGCCAGCAGCCAAGCCGGACAGTTATCCTACGAGCAGTACTTC. This sequence joins TRBV4-3 and TRBJ2-7; D is perhaps TRBD1 (6 bases). Germline V CDR1 and CDR2: LGHNA, YSLEER. The CDR3 extends over 15 amino acids. Between the trimmed V and J ends, which lost 1 base and 1 base, there was a span of 11 bases.

This rearrangement joins TRBV5-1 to TRBJ1-3; D not certain. CDR3 length: 16 residues. CDR1 SGHRS and CDR2 YFSETQ come from the germline V gene. V lost 1 base and J lost 4, with 15 bases in between. CDR3 coding DNA: TGCGCCAGCAGCTTGTCAGGACCGAGCGTCGGAAACACCATATATTTT. Protein product: CASSLSGPSVGNTIYF.

This clone has only a few counts. The J gene is TRBJ1-1, the V gene TRBV6-4, with D unresolved. The CDR3 covers 14 residues. Germline CDR1 MRHNA, CDR2 SNTAGT. Trimming shortened V by 6 bases and J by 4 bases, and 15 bases separated the two germline ends. The CDR3 protein is CASRLEVGSTEAFF. CDR3 DNA sequence: TGTGCCAGCAGATTAGAGGTAGGGAGCACTGAAGCTTTCTTT.

The genes are TRBV7-3 and TRBJ2-3; no firm D call. Per the germline V gene, CDR1 is SGHTA and CDR2 is FQGTGA. The CDR3 is 15 residues long. The germline V and J ends were trimmed by 2 bases and 4 bases, with 13 bases remaining between them. Written as DNA, the CDR3 is TGTGCCAGCAGCTTAGGGTATAGGCTCCCAGATACGCAGTATTTT. Its translation: CASSLGYRLPDTQYF. The whole variable domain, remainder taken from reference TRBV7-3 and TRBJ2-3, is GAGVSQTPSNKVTEKGKYVELRCDPISGHTALYWYRQSLGQGPEFLIYFQGTGAADDSGLPNDRFFAVRPEGSVSTLKIQRTERGDSAVYLCASSLGYRLPDTQYFGPGTRLTVL.

The chain carries TRBV5-8 and TRBJ1-5; D is unclear. The CDR3 runs 13 residues. CDR1 is SGHTS, CDR2 YDEGEE, per germline. The V end lost 3 bases, the J end lost 7 bases, and 11 bases lay between the germline ends. CDR3 protein: CASSSSWKQPQHF. Written as DNA, the CDR3 is TGTGCCAGCAGCTCAAGTTGGAAGCAGCCCCAGCATTTT.

This clone appeared a single time. The V and J genes are TRBV6-4 and TRBJ2-1, with 10 positions matching TRBD1. The CDR3 length is 15 residues. Germline V lookup: CDR1 MRHNA, CDR2 SNTAGT. Germline trimming cut 2 bases from V and 10 bases from J; bases unmatched to any gene: 8. The DNA of the CDR3 is TGTGCCAGCAGTGACGAGACAGGGGGCGAATCAGAGCAGTTCTTC. Amino acid sequence: CASSDETGGESEQFF.

The chain links TRBV3-1 (or the pseudogene TRBV3-2) to TRBJ1-1, with D hard to call. V was shortened by 4 bases and J by 0 bases, with 6 bases between the two germline ends. The CDR3 totals 13 residues. Germline lookup yields CDR1 LGHDT and CDR2 YNNKEL (reference sequence). CDR3 sequence: CASSPFLNTEAFF. Here the CDR3 DNA reads TGTGCCAGCAGCCCCTTTTTGAACACTGAAGCTTTCTTT.

V and J are TRBV18 and TRBJ1-2, with D unclear. The V gene's germline CDR1 is KGHSH and CDR2 LQKENI. The CDR3 covers 14 residues. Deletions cut 3 bases from V and 4 bases from J, with 12 bases between. The CDR3 DNA reads TGTGCCAGCTCACCCCGGGCAGGTGCCTATGGCTACACCTTC. Translation gives CASSPRAGAYGYTF.

This chain connects TRBV7-6 to TRBJ1-1; no definite D call. Trimming removed 5 bases from V and 0 bases from J, with 7 bases in between. Germline assignment: CDR1 SGHVS and CDR2 FNYEAQ. The CDR3 length is 13 residues. CDR3 sequence: CASSRTVNTEAFF. The CDR3 nucleotides are TGTGCCAGCAGCAGGACGGTGAACACTGAAGCTTTCTTT.

This chain uses TRBV3-1 (or the pseudogene TRBV3-2) with TRBJ1-1; TRBD1 agrees at 8 bases. This CDR3 is 15 amino acids long. Germline CDR1 is LGHDT and CDR2 is YNNKEL (reference sequence). J was trimmed by 3 bases and V by 4 bases; bases with no gene match: 7. The CDR3 loop is CASSRPGTGDTEAFF. CDR3 nucleotide sequence: TGTGCCAGCAGCCGTCCAGGGACAGGAGACACTGAAGCTTTCTTT.

The rearrangement links TRBV4-1 to TRBJ2-7; D perhaps matches TRBD2 (5 bases). V lost 4 bases and J 4 bases, leaving 17 bases between the germline ends. CDR1 and CDR2 from the germline V gene are MGHRA and YSYEKL. The CDR3 is 15 residues long. CDR3 nucleotides: TGCGCCAGCAGCCTTATAACTACTAGGATTTACGAGCAGTACTTC. It is translated as CASSLITTRIYEQYF.

The chain joins TRBV2 to TRBJ2-5, with 8 nucleotides matching TRBD1. CDR1 is SNHLY, CDR2 FYNNEI, per germline. CDR3 size: 14 residues. Losses at the gene ends were 7 bases for V and 5 bases for J; bases not matched to a gene: 9. As DNA, the CDR3 is TGTGCCAGCAAGCAGGGGGCTTCTATGGAGACCCAGTACTTC. This gives the protein CASKQGASMETQYF.

Of note for this clone: Other DNA variants within this sample encode the same CDR3. J is TRBJ2-7 and V is TRBV29-1; D ambiguous. Germline V gene data show CDR1 as SQVTM and CDR2 as ANQGSEA. V lost 4 bases and J lost 3, with 10 bases in between. There are 12 residues in the CDR3. This CDR3 reads CSVGGSHYEQYF. The CDR3 DNA follows: TGCAGCGTTGGTGGCAGCCACTACGAGCAGTACTTC.

This clone appeared a single time. The V gene is TRBV7-8, the J gene TRBJ2-7; no clear D. This CDR3 is built from 14 residues. Looked up from germline, CDR1 is SGHVS and CDR2 is FQNEAQ. V was pared by 1 base and J by 1 base, with 8 bases between. CDR3 DNA sequence: TGTGCCAGCAGCTTAGGTGGTGGATCCTACGAGCAGTACTTC. This sequence encodes CASSLGGGSYEQYF.

This clone was detected only once. The chain is built from TRBV19 and TRBJ2-1, with 10 positions matching TRBD2. Per the germline V gene, CDR1 is LNHDA and CDR2 is SQIVND (reference sequence). This CDR3 is 17 amino acids long. The V segment lost 3 bases and the J segment 2 bases; nucleotides outside the gene matches: 7. CDR3 nucleotides: TGTGCCAGTAGTATTAGGCTAGCGGGGGCTACCTACAATGAGCAGTTCTTC. Its protein is CASSIRLAGATYNEQFF.

The chain has TRBV5-1 and TRBJ1-1; 9 bases line up with TRBD1. Trimming cost V 4 bases and J 5 bases; bases outside gene matches: 15. Germline loops: CDR1 SGHRS, CDR2 YFSETQ. CDR3 length: 17 residues. In nucleotides, the CDR3 is TGCGCCAGCAGCCCCGTGGAGCCGGGACAGGGAGAAACTGAAGCTTTCTTT. Residues: CASSPVEPGQGETEAFF.

This clone was observed a few times. The chain couples TRBV7-6 to TRBJ1-2, with 10 bases aligning to TRBD1. The germline CDR1 and CDR2 sequences are SGHVS and FNYEAQ. This CDR3 has 15 amino acids. The trim removed 5 bases at V and 7 bases at J, leaving 10 bases unmatched. CDR3 DNA sequence: TGTGCCAGCAGCGACCCGGGACAGGGGAATCGTGGCTACACCTTC. Its translation: CASSDPGQGNRGYTF.

This chain joins TRBV12-3 or TRBV12-4 and TRBJ1-2; the D is unclear. The CDR3 runs 12 residues. Trimming took off 7 bases at V and 4 bases at J, with 10 bases between the two ends. The DNA of the CDR3 is TGTGCCAGCATCCAGGAGGGCTATGGCTACACCTTC. Protein: CASIQEGYGYTF.

The table lists this clone with a count of one. CDR3 DNA sequence: TGTGCCAGTAGTATCGATGTCGGACAGGGTAATTCACCCCTCCACTTT. It specifies CASSIDVGQGNSPLHF. This chain joins TRBV19 and TRBJ1-6; TRBD1 matches 8 bases. The CDR3 runs 16 residues. Germline V gene sequence: CDR1 LNHDA, CDR2 SQIVND (reference sequence). J gave up 6 bases and V 3 bases, and 7 bases lay outside the gene matches.

The V call is TRBV12-3 or TRBV12-4, the J call TRBJ1-1; 8 bases match TRBD1. V dropped 4 bases and J dropped 5; count of bases not matched to a gene: 3. CDR3 size: 13 residues. CDR3: CASSWTGLTEAFF. CDR3 DNA: TGTGCCAGCAGTTGGACAGGGCTAACTGAAGCTTTCTTT.

The chain couples TRBV6-1 to TRBJ1-5; D is unclear. With 0 bases removed from V and 3 bases from J, the gap between germline ends came to 12 bases. CDR1 is MNHNS and CDR2 is SASEGT in the germline V gene. This CDR3 comprises 16 residues. CDR3 region: CASSEALGIPNQPQHF. In nucleotides, the CDR3 is TGTGCCAGCAGTGAAGCTTTGGGAATTCCCAATCAGCCCCAGCATTTT.

This chain joins TRBV7-3 and TRBJ2-7, with 10 nucleotides matching TRBD2. CDR1 is SGHTA and CDR2 is FQGTGA in the germline V gene. V trimming: 6 bases; J trimming: 5 bases; junction bases outside the gene matches: 10. There are 15 residues in the CDR3. In DNA form, the CDR3 reads TGTGCCAGCAGTCTCCAAAGCGGGAGGGCTGACGAGCAGTACTTC. Protein sequence: CASSLQSGRADEQYF.